The present TCR beta chain was sequenced within a study of T-cell memory formation after mild COVID-19. This clonotype has a handful of counts. Its antigen is not known. CDR1 and CDR2 from the germline V gene are MNHNY and SVGAGI (reference sequence). The CDR3 sequence is 15 residues long. V was trimmed by 6 bases and J by 5 bases, leaving 19 bases between them. Using its own MiXCR run on the 5' RACE reads, TCRdb lists one record per CDR3 protein. The sample lists about 160,000 distinct CDR3 sequences; roughly 31% were seen once. Findings and caveats of the study: Contracting CD4+ clones were located mainly in CM and EM, and CD8+ clones in EMRA. The pre-infection memory compartment contained some responding clones, suggesting cross-reactive memory joined.

The source material was PBMCs or a T cell subset sorted from them (not recorded which). This receptor was identified in an adult woman who had mild COVID-19 (a few samples of this study predate the infection). Cell type and time point are not known. The chain has TRBV6-6 and TRBJ2-5; D possibly matches TRBD1 or TRBD2 (6 bases each). CDR3 loop: CASSPSRGLGETQYF. CDR3 DNA sequence: TGTGCCAGCAGCCCCAGCCGGGGGCTTGGGGAGACCCAGTACTTC.